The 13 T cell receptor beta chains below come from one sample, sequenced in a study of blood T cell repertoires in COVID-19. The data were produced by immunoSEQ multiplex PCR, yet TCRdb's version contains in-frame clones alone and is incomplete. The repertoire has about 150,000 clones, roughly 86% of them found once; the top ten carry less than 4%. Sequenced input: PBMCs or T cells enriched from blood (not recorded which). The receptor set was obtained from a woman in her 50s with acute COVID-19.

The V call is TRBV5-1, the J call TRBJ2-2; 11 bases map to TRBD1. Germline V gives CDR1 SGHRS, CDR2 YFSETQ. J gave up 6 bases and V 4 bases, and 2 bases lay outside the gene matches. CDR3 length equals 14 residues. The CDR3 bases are TGCGCCAGCAGCGCGGGACAGGGGGCCGGGGAGCTGTTTTTT. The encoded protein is CASSAGQGAGELFF.

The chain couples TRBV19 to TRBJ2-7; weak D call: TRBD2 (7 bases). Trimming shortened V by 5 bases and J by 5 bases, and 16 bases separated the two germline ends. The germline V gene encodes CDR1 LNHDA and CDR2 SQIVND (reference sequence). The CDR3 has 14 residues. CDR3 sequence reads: CASSEGGARHEQYF. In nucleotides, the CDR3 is TGTGCCAGTAGTGAGGGGGGGGCGCGCCACGAGCAGTACTTC. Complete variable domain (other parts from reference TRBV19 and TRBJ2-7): DGGITQSPKYLFRKEGQNVTLSCEQNLNHDAMYWYRQDPGQGLRLIYYSQIVNDFQKGDIAEGYSVSREKKESFPLTVTSAQKNPTAFYLCASSEGGARHEQYFGPGTRLTVT.

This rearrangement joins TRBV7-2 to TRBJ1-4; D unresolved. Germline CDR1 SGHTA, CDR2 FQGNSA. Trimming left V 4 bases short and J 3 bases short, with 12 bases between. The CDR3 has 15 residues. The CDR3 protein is CASSSTTGSNEKLFF. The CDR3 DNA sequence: TGTGCCAGCAGCTCTACTACGGGGTCTAATGAAAAACTGTTTTTT.

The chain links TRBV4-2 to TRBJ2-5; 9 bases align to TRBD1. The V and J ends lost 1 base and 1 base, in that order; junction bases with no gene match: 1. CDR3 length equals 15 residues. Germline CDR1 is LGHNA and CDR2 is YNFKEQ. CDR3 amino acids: CASSQGDRAQETQYF. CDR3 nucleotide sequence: TGTGCCAGCAGCCAAGGGGACAGGGCCCAAGAGACCCAGTACTTC.

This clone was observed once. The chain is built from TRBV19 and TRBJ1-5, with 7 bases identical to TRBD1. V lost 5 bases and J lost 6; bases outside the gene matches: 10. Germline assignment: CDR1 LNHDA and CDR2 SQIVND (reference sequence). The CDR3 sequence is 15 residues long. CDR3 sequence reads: CASSDRQGLPQPQHF. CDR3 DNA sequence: TGTGCCAGTAGTGATAGACAGGGCCTCCCTCAGCCCCAGCATTTT.

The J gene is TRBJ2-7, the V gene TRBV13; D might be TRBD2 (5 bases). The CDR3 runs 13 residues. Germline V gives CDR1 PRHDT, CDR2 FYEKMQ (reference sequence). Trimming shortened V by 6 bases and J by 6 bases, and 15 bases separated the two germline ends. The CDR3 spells CASRPAEGSEQYF. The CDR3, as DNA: TGTGCCAGCAGACCAGCGGAAGGGTCCGAGCAGTACTTC.

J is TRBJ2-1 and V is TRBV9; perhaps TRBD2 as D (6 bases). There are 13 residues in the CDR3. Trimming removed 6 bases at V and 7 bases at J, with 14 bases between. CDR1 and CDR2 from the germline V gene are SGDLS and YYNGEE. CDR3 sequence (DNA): TGTGCCAGCACGCGGGATTCTGGTAATGAGCAGTTCTTC. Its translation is CASTRDSGNEQFF.

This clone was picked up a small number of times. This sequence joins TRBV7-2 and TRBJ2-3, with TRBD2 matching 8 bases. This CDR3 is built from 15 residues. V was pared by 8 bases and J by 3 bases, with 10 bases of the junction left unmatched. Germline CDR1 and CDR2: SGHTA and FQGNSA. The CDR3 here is CASGYSGMGTDTQYF. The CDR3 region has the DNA TGTGCCAGCGGATATAGCGGGATGGGAACAGATACGCAGTATTTT.

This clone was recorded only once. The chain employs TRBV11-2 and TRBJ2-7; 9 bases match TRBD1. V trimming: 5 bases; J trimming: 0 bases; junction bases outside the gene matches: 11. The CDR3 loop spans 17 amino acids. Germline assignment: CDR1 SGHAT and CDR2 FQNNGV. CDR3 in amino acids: CASSPDLGTGSSYEQYF. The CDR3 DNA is TGTGCCAGCAGCCCAGACCTCGGGACAGGGAGCTCCTACGAGCAGTACTTC.

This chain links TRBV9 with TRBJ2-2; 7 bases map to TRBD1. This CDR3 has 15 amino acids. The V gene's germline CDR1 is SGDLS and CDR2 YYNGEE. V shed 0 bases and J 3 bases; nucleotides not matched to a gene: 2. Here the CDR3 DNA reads TGTGCCAGCAGCGTAGGACAGGGCTACACCGGGGAGCTGTTTTTT. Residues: CASSVGQGYTGELFF.

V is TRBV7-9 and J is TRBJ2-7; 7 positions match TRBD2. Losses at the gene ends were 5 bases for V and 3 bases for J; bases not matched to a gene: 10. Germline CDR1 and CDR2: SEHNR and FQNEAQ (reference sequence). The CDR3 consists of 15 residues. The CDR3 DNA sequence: TGTGCCAGCAGCACAATGGAGGGCGGGGGCTACGAGCAGTACTTC. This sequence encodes CASSTMEGGGYEQYF.

CDR3 bases: TGTGCCAGCAGCGGTGCGAACCCTGATGGCTATGGCTACACCTTC. The encoded protein is CASSGANPDGYGYTF. This chain links TRBV9 with TRBJ1-2; D remains unclear. Per the germline V gene, CDR1 is SGDLS and CDR2 is YYNGEE. The V gene lost 3 bases and the J gene lost 4 bases, with 16 bases spanning the gap. CDR3 length: 15 residues.

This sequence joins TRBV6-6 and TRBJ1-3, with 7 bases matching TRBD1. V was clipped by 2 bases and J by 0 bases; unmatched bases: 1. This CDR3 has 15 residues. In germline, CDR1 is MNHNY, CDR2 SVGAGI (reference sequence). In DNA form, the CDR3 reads TGTGCCAGCAGTTACCGGGACAGCTCTGGAAACACCATATATTTT. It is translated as CASSYRDSSGNTIYF.